A selection of T cell receptor beta chains follows, all from one sample in a study of blood T cells in healthy people across ages. TCRdb independently ran MiXCR on the 5' RACE reads; one entry per CDR3 protein. Of fewer than 1.5 million distinct CDR3 sequences listed, around 42% are singletons. The material sequenced was blood. All receptors derive from a woman under 30 in good health. Each CDR3 is given with its conserved first and last residue. D genes are given only for firm matches. Expanded clones are given a class, and other clones once, few, many or no size at all.

TRBJ2-7 | . | . | TRBV21-1 | 14 | TGTGCCAGCAAAGGGACCCCAGGGGTCATCGAGCAGTACTTC | CASKGTPGVIEQYF
TRBJ2-1 | . | . | TRBV5-1 | 14 | TGCGCCAGCAGCACCGGACTCGGGTGGGATGAGCAGTTCTTC | CASSTGLGWDEQFF
TRBJ1-6 | . | few | TRBV4-1 | 16 | TGCGCCAGCAGCCAAGGACCGGGGACCTATAATTCACCCCTCCACTTT | CASSQGPGTYNSPLHF
TRBJ2-3 | TRBD2 | . | TRBV4-2 | 16 | TGTGCCAGCAGCCAAGATCTACTAGCGGGGCCGGATACGCAGTATTTT | CASSQDLLAGPDTQYF
TRBJ2-1 | . | . | TRBV27 | 15 | TGTGCCAGCACAATGGGCGGCTACGGCTACAATGAGCAGTTCTTC | CASTMGGYGYNEQFF
TRBJ2-5 | . | . | TRBV20-1 | 15 | TGCAGTGCTAGAGATCGGGAACAGAACCAAGAGACCCAGTACTTC | CSARDREQNQETQYF
TRBJ1-6 | . | once | TRBV24-1 | 12 | TGTGCCACCACATCTAGGAATTCACCCCTCCACTTT | CATTSRNSPLHF
TRBJ2-1 | TRBD2 | few | TRBV11-1 | 18 | TGTGCCAGCAGCTTAGACTGGCTAGCGGGGGGCCTATACAATGAGCAGTTCTTC | CASSLDWLAGGLYNEQFF
TRBJ1-2 | . | few | TRBV20-1 | 11 | TGCAGTGCTAGAGACCCTTCCGGCTACACCTTC | CSARDPSGYTF
TRBJ2-7 | TRBD2 | . | TRBV29-1 | 11 | TGCAGCGTTGTGTGGGGAGGGGAGCAGTACTTC | CSVVWGGEQYF
TRBJ2-5 | . | . | TRBV20-1 | 12 | TGCAGTGCTAGAGATCAGACCGAGACCCAGTACTTC | CSARDQTETQYF
TRBJ2-5 | TRBD2 | . | TRBV6-6 | 16 | TGTGCCAGCAGTGACTTGACTAGCGGGCAAGGGGAGACCCAGTACTTC | CASSDLTSGQGETQYF
TRBJ1-2 | TRBD1 | . | TRBV6-6 | 15 | TGTGCCAGCAGCCGAGACGGGACAGGGGAGAACGGCTACACCTTC | CASSRDGTGENGYTF
TRBJ2-7 | . | . | TRBV18 | 15 | TGTGCCAGCTCACTACTGGACAGCGAGGGGCACGAGCAGTACTTC | CASSLLDSEGHEQYF
TRBJ1-2 | . | . | TRBV10-3 | 11 | TGTGCCATCAGCCCCAGGACGGACTACACCTTC | CAISPRTDYTF
TRBJ2-2 | . | . | TRBV5-1 | 15 | TGCGCCAGCAGCTCCGGGACGTCGAACACCGGGGGGCTGTTTTTT | CASSSGTSNTGGLFF
TRBJ2-7 | TRBD2 | few | TRBV7-9 | 16 | TGTGCCAGCAGCTTAGTCCGGGCTAGCGGGAGCGACGAGCAGTACTTC | CASSLVRASGSDEQYF
TRBJ2-3 | . | many | TRBV7-2 | 12 | TGTGCCAGCAGCTTAGTGTCAGATACGCAGTATTTT | CASSLVSDTQYF
TRBJ2-5 | TRBD2 | few | TRBV27 | 15 | TGTGCCAGCAGTTTATGGGCGGGGGGGCGTGAGACCCAGTACTTC | CASSLWAGGRETQYF
TRBJ1-4 | . | . | TRBV6-1 | 13 | TGTGCCAGCAGTAACGGGGCTAATGAAAAACTGTTTTTT | CASSNGANEKLFF
TRBJ2-5 | TRBD2 | . | TRBV24-1 | 16 | TGTGCCACCAGTGCCCCTGGGGGGACTAGCGACAATGAGCAGTACTTC | CATSAPGGTSDNEQYF
TRBJ1-4 | . | few | TRBV6-5 | 14 | TGTGCCAGCAGTTACACTTCAACTAATGAAAAACTGTTTTTT | CASSYTSTNEKLFF
TRBJ2-1 | TRBD1 | . | TRBV10-3 | 14 | TGTGCCATCACTCCGGACAGGGGGCTCAATGAGCAGTTCTTC | CAITPDRGLNEQFF
TRBJ1-1 | . | . | TRBV10-3 | 14 | TGTGCCATCAGTGATTGGGGGGAGGCCACTGAAGCTTTCTTT | CAISDWGEATEAFF
TRBJ2-3 | . | . | TRBV4-1 | 18 | TGCGCCAGCAGCCCCCAGGTATGGCTACGATCAAGCACAGATACGCAGTATTTT | CASSPQVWLRSSTDTQYF
TRBJ2-7 | TRBD2 | . | TRBV5-4 | 20 | TGTGCCAGCAGCTTGGCACCGAGACTAGCGGGAGGATCGAGCTCCTACGAGCAGTACTTC | CASSLAPRLAGGSSSYEQYF
TRBJ2-1 | TRBD2 | . | TRBV11-2 | 15 | TGTGCCAGCAACTTTGCGGGCAGTAGCGGGCCGCAGCAGTTCTTC | CASNFAGSSGPQQFF
TRBJ2-7 | TRBD2 | few | TRBV4-1 | 16 | TGCGCCAGCAGCCATACTGGACTAGCGGGAGCTGGCGAGCAGTACTTC | CASSHTGLAGAGEQYF
TRBJ2-7 | . | . | TRBV20-1 | 14 | TGCAGTGCTAGACCGGGTATGGGAAGTTACGAGCAGTACTTC | CSARPGMGSYEQYF
TRBJ2-3 | TRBD2 | . | TRBV6-5 | 15 | TGTGCCAGCAGTTATGAGCGGGGAGGGACAGATACGCAGTATTTT | CASSYERGGTDTQYF
TRBJ1-4 | . | . | TRBV6-5 | 13 | TGTGCCAGCAGAGACAGCTTAGCCGAAAAACTGTTTTTT | CASRDSLAEKLFF
TRBJ1-1 | . | . | TRBV7-6 | 13 | TGTGCCAGCAGCCCACATTCGAACACTGAAGCTTTCTTT | CASSPHSNTEAFF
TRBJ2-7 | . | few | TRBV6-2/TRBV6-3 | 16 | TGTGCCAGCAGCAGACACCATACTACCGGGTCCTACGAGCAGTACTTC | CASSRHHTTGSYEQYF
TRBJ2-7 | . | . | TRBV5-1 | 14 | TGCGCCAGCAGAGCTGGGGCCGACTACAATGAGCAGTACTTC | CASRAGADYNEQYF
TRBJ1-6 | . | . | TRBV12-3/TRBV12-4 | 12 | TGTGCCGGCACCTGGGGGAATTCACCCCTCCACTTT | CAGTWGNSPLHF
TRBJ2-1 | TRBD2 | . | TRBV20-1 | 15 | TGCAGTGCTAGAGATGGACTAGCGGGAGCCAATGAGCAGTTCTTC | CSARDGLAGANEQFF
TRBJ1-6 | . | once | TRBV5-1 | 14 | TGCGCCAGCGGCTTGGATTGGGGGAACTCACCCCTCCACTTT | CASGLDWGNSPLHF
TRBJ1-4 | . | . | TRBV7-9 | 15 | TGTGCCAGCAGCTTAGCGGCAGGGGTTGGAGAAAAACTGTTTTTT | CASSLAAGVGEKLFF
TRBJ1-1 | . | . | TRBV3-1 | 13 | TGTGCCAGCAGCCAAGAGGGGGGTTGTAAAGCTTTCTTT | CASSQEGGCKAFF
TRBJ2-2 | TRBD2 | . | TRBV20-1 | 15 | TGCAGTGCTAGAACTAGCGGGGTCAACACCGGGGAGCTGTTTTTT | CSARTSGVNTGELFF
TRBJ2-1 | TRBD2 | . | TRBV20-1 | 14 | TGCAGTGCTACCACTAGCGGGCCCATCCCTGAGCAGTTCTTC | CSATTSGPIPEQFF
TRBJ1-6 | TRBD1 | few | TRBV28 | 16 | TGTGCCAGCAGTCCGTGGACGGAGAGGGGGCATTCACCCCTCCACTTT | CASSPWTERGHSPLHF
TRBJ1-1 | TRBD1 | . | TRBV10-3 | 14 | TGTGCCACCCAGGAAAGGACAGGGGATACTGAAGCTTTCTTT | CATQERTGDTEAFF
TRBJ2-2 | . | once | TRBV10-3 | 16 | TGTGCCATCAGTGAGTCAGGAGGGCCGGGCACCGGGGAGCTGTTTTTT | CAISESGGPGTGELFF
TRBJ2-7 | . | many | TRBV18 | 12 | TGTGCCAGCAGCCCCCTCTCCTACGAGCAGTACTTC | CASSPLSYEQYF